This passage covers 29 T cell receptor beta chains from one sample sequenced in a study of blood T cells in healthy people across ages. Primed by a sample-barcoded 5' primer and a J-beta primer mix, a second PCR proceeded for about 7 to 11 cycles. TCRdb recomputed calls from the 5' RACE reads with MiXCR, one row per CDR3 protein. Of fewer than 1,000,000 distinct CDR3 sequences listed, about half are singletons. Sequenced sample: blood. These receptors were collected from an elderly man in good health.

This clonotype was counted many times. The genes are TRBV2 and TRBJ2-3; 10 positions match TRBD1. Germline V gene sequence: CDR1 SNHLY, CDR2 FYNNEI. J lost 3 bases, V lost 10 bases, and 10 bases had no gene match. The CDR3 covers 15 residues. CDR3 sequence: CATVNRDRGTDTQYF. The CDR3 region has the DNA TGTGCCACCGTTAACCGGGACAGGGGAACAGATACGCAGTATTTT.

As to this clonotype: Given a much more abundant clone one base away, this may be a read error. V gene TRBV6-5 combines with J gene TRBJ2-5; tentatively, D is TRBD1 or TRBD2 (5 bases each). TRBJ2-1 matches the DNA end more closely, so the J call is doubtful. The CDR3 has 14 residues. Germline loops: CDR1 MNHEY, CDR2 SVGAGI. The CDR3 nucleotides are TGTGCCAGCAGTTACGGGGGTTCGAGAGAGACCCAGTTCTTC. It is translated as CASSYGGSRETQFF.

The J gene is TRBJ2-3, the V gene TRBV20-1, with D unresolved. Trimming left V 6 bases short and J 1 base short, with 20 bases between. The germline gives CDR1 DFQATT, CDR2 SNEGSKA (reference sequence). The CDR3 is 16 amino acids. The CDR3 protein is CSAPSTGSSGTDTQYF. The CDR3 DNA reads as TGCAGTGCGCCCTCGACTGGTAGTTCTGGCACAGATACGCAGTATTTT.

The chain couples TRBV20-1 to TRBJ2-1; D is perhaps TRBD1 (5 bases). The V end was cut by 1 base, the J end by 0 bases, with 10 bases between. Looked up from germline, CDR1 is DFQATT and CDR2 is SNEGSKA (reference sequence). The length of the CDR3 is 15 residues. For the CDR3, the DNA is TGCAGTGCTAGAGGGGTAGGGGACTCCTACAATGAGCAGTTCTTC. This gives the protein CSARGVGDSYNEQFF.

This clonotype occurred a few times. CDR3 DNA sequence: TGTGCCAGCAGCTCAGCGGGGGGCCCCCCCTCCCAAGAGACCCAGTACTTC. This encodes CASSSAGGPPSQETQYF. The rearrangement joins TRBV5-4 to TRBJ2-5; 9 nucleotides agree with TRBD2. Germline assignment: CDR1 SGHNT and CDR2 YYREEE (reference sequence). Trimming cost V 3 bases and J 1 base; bases outside gene matches: 10. This CDR3 region has 17 residues.

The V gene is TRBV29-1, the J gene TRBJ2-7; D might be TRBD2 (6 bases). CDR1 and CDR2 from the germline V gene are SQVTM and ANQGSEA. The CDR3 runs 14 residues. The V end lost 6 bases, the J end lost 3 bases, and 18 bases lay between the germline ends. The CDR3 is CSVLRPGADYEQYF. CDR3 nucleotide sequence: TGCAGCGTCCTCCGGCCGGGAGCGGACTACGAGCAGTACTTC.

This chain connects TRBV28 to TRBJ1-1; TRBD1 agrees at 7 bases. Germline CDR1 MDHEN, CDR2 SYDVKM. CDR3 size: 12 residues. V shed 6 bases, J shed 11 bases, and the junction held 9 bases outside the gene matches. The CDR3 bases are TGTGCCAGCAGCGACAGGGATTTGGGGGCTTTCTTT. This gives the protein CASSDRDLGAFF.

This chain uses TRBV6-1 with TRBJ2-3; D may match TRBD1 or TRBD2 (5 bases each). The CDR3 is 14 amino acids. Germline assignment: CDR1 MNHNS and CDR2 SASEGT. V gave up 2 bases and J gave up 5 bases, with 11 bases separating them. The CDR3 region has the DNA TGTGCCAGCAGTGAAAGCTGGGGGTTAGATACGCAGTATTTT. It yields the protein CASSESWGLDTQYF.

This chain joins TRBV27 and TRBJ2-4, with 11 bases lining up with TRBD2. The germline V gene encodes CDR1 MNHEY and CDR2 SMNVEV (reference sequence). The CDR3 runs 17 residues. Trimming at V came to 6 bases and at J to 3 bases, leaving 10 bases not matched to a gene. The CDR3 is CASSPTSGSGRKNIQYF. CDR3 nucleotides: TGTGCCAGCAGCCCAACTAGCGGGAGCGGGCGCAAAAACATTCAGTACTTC.

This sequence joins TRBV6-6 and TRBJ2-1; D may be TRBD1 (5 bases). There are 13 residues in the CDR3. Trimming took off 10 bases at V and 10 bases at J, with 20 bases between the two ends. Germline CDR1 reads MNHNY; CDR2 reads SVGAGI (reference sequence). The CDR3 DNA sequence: TGTGCCACCTCTGAACCCGAAAGACAGGAGCAGTTCTTC. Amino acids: CATSEPERQEQFF.

CDR3 bases: TGTGCCATCAGTGAGTCAGGGACCTCCGAGACCCAGTACTTC. Translating gives CAISESGTSETQYF. V is TRBV10-3 and J is TRBJ2-5, with D perhaps assigned TRBD1 or TRBD2 (5 bases each). Germline V lookup: CDR1 ENHRY, CDR2 SYGVKD. With 0 bases removed from V and 5 bases from J, the gap between germline ends came to 10 bases. This CDR3 region has 14 residues.

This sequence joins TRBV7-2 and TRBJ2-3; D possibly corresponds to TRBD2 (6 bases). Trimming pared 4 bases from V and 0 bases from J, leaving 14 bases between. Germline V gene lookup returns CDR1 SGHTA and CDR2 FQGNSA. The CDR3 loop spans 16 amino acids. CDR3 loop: CASSYRRAASTDTQYF. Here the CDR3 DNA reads TGTGCCAGCAGCTATCGGAGGGCGGCGAGCACAGATACGCAGTATTTT.

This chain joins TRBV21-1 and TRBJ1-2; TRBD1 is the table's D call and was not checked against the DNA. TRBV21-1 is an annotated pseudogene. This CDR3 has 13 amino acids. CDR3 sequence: CASSGTDNYGYIF. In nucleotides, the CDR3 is TGTGCCAGCAGTGGGACGGATAACTATGGCTACATCTTC.

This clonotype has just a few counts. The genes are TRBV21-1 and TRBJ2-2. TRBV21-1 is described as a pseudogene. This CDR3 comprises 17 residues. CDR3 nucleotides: TGTGCCAGCAGCAAAGCGTCGGCCGATGAGCACACCGGGGAGCTGTTTTTT. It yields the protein CASSKASADEHTGELFF.

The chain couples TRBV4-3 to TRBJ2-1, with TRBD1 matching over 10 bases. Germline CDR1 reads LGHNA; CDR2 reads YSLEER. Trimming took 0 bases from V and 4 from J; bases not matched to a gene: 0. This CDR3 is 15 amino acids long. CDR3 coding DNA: TGCGCCAGCAGCCAAGAGGGACAGGGGTACAATGAGCAGTTCTTC. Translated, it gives CASSQEGQGYNEQFF.

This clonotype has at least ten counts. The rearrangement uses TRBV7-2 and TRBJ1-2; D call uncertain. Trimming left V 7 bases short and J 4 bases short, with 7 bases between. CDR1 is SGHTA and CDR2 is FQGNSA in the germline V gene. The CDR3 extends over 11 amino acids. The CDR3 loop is CASTPGYGYTF. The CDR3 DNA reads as TGTGCCAGCACCCCCGGCTATGGCTACACCTTC.

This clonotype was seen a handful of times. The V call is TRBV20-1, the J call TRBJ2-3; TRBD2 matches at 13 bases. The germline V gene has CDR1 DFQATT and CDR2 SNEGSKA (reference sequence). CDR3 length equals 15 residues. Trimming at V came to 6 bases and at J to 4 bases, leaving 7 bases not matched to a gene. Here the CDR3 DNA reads TGCAGTGCATCGGGACTAGCGGGACACCCAGATACGCAGTATTTT. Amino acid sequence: CSASGLAGHPDTQYF.

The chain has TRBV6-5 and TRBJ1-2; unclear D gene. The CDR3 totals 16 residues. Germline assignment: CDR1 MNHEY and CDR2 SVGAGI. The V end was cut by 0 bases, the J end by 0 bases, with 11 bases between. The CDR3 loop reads CASSYSRVLANYGYTF. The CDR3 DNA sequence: TGTGCCAGCAGTTACTCTCGCGTATTAGCTAACTATGGCTACACCTTC.

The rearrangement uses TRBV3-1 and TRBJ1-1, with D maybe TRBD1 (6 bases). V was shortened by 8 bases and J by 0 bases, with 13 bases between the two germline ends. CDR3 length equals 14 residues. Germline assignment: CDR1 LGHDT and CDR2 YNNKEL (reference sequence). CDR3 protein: CASGPGALNTEAFF. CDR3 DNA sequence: TGTGCCAGCGGCCCAGGGGCCCTGAACACTGAAGCTTTCTTT.

The DNA of the CDR3 is TGTGCCATCATGGGATGGACCAACTTGAACACCGGGGAGCTGTTTTTT. Its translation: CAIMGWTNLNTGELFF. The chain carries TRBV10-3 and TRBJ2-2; D not resolved. Trimming removed 7 bases at V and 1 base at J, with 16 bases between. Germline V CDR1 and CDR2: ENHRY, SYGVKD. CDR3 length: 16 amino acids.

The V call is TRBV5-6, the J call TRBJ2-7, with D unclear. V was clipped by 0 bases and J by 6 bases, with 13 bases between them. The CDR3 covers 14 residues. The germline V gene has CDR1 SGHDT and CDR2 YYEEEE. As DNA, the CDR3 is TGTGCCAGCAGCTTGGCCTCATGGGGTTCCGAGCAGTACTTC. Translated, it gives CASSLASWGSEQYF.

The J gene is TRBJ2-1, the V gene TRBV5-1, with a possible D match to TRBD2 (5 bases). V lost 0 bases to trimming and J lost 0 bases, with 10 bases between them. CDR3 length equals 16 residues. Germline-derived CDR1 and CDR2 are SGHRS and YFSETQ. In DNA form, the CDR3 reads TGCGCCAGCAGCTTGGCAGCGGCGGCCTCCTACAATGAGCAGTTCTTC. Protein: CASSLAAAASYNEQFF.

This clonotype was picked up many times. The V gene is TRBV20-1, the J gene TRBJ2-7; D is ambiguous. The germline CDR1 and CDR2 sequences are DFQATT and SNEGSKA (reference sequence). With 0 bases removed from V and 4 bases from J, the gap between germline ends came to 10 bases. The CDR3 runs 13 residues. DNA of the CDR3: TGCAGTGCTAGAGATACGGCACGATACGAGCAGTACTTC. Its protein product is CSARDTARYEQYF.

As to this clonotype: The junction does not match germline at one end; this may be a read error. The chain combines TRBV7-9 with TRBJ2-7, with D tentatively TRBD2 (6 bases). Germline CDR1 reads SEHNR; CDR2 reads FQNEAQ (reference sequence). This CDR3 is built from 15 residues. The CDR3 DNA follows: TGTGCCAGCAGTTTAGTTGGGGGGAGGACGGACGAGCAGTACTTC. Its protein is CASSLVGGRTDEQYF.

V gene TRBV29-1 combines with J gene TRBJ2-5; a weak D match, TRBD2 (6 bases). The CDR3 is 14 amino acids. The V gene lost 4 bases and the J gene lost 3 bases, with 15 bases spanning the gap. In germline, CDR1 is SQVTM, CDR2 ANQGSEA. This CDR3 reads CSVVPREYEETQYF. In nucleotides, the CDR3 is TGCAGCGTTGTGCCCCGGGAGTACGAAGAGACCCAGTACTTC.

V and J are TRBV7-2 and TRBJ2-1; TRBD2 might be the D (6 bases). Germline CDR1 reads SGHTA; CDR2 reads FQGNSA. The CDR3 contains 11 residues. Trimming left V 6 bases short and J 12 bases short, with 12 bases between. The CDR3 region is CASRTGVVQFF. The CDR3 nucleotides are TGTGCCAGCAGGACGGGGGTTGTGCAGTTCTTC. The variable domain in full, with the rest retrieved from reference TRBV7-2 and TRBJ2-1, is GAGVSQSPSNKVTEKGKDVELRCDPISGHTALYWYRQSLGQGLEFLIYFQGNSAPDKSGLPSDRFSAERTGGSVSTLTIQRTQQEDSAVYLCASRTGVVQFFGPGTRLTVL.

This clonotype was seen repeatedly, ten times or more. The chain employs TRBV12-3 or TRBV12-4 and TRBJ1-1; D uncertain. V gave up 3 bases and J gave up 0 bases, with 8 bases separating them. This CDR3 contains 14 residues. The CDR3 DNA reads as TGTGCCAGCAGTTTTCGCAGGATGAACACTGAAGCTTTCTTT. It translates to CASSFRRMNTEAFF.

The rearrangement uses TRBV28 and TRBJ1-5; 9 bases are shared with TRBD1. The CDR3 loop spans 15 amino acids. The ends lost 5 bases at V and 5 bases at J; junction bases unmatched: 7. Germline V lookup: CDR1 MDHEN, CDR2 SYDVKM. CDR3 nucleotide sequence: TGTGCCAGCAGTGGGGACAGGGATGGGCATCAGCCCCAGCATTTT. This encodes CASSGDRDGHQPQHF.

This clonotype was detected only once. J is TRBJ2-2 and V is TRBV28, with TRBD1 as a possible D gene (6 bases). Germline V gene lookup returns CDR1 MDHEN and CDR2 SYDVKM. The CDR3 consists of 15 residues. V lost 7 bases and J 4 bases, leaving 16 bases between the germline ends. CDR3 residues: CASTEVGAATGELFF. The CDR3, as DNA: TGTGCCAGCACCGAAGTGGGGGCCGCCACCGGGGAGCTGTTTTTT.